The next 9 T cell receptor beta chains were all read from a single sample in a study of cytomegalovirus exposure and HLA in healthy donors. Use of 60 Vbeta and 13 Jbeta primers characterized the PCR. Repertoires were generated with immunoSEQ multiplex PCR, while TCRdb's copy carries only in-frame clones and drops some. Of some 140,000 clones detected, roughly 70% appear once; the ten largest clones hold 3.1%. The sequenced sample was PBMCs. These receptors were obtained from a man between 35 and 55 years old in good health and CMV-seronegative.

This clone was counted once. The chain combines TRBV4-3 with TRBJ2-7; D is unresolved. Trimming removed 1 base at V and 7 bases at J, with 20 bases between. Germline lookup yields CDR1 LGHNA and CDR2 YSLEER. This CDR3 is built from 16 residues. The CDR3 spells CASSQGAYGTVEEQYF. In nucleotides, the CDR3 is TGCGCCAGCAGCCAAGGGGCATACGGTACGGTTGAGGAGCAGTACTTC.

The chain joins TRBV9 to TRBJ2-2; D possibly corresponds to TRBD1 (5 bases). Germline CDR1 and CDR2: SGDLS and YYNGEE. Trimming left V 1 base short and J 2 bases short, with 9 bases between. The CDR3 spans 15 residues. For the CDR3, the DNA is TGTGCCAGCAGCGTACGGACAACAAACACCGGGGAGCTGTTTTTT. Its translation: CASSVRTTNTGELFF.

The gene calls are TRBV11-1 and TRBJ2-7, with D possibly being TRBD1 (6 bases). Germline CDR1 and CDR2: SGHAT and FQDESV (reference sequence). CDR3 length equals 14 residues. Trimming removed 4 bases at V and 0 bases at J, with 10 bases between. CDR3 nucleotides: TGTGCCAGCAGCTCCGACAGGTACTCCTACGAGCAGTACTTC. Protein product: CASSSDRYSYEQYF.

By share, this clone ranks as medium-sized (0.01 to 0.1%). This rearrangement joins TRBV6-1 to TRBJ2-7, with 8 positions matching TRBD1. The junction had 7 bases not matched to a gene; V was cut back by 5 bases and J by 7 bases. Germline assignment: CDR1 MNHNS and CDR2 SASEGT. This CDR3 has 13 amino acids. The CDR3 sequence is CASSPTGGWEQYF. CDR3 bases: TGTGCCAGCAGTCCCACAGGGGGTTGGGAGCAGTACTTC.

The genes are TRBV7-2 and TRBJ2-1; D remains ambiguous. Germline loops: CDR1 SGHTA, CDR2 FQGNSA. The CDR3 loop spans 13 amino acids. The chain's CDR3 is CAVSDWPYNEQFF. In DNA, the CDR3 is TGTGCAGTAAGCGATTGGCCCTACAATGAGCAGTTCTTC.

The CDR3 coding sequence is TGTGCCAGTAACGTGGGGGGGCCGGAGGGTAATGAGCAGTTCTTC. Translation: CASNVGGPEGNEQFF. This sequence joins TRBV19 and TRBJ2-1, with D perhaps TRBD2 (7 bases). The V end was cut by 7 bases, the J end by 7 bases, with 20 bases between. The CDR3 is made up of 15 amino acids. Per the germline V gene, CDR1 is LNHDA and CDR2 is SQIVND (reference sequence).

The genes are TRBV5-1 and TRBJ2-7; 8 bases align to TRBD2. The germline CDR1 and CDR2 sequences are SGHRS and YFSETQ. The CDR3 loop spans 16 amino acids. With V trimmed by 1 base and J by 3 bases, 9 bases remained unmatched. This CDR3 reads CASSLSLARGGYEQYF. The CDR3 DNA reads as TGCGCCAGCAGCTTGTCACTAGCCCGGGGGGGCTACGAGCAGTACTTC.

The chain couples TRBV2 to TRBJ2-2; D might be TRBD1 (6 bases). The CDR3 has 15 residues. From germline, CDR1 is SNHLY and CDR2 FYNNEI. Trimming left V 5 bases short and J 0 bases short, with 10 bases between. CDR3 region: CASSPDSANTGELFF. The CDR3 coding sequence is TGTGCCAGCAGTCCGGACAGTGCGAACACCGGGGAGCTGTTTTTT.

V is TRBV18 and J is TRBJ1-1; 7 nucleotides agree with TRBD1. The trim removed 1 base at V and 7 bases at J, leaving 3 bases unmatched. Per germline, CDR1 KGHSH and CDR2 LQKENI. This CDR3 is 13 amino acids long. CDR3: CASSPLQGHEAFF. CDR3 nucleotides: TGTGCCAGCTCACCACTACAGGGGCATGAAGCTTTCTTT.